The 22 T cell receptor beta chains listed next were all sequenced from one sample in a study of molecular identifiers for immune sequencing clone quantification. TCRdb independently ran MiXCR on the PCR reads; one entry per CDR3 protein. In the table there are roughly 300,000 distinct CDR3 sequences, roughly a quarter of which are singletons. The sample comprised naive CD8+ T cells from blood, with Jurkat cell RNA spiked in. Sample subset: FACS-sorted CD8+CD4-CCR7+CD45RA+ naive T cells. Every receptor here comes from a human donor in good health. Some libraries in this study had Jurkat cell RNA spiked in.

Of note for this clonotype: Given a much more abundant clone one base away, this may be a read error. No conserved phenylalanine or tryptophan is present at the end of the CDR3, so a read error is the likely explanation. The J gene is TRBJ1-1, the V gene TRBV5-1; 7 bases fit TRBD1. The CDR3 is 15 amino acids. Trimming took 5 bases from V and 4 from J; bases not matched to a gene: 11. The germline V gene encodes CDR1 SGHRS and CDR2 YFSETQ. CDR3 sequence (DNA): TGCGCCAGCAGGCCGAAGGCAGGGGGGATCACTGAAGCTTTCTCT. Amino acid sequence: CASRPKAGGITEAFS.

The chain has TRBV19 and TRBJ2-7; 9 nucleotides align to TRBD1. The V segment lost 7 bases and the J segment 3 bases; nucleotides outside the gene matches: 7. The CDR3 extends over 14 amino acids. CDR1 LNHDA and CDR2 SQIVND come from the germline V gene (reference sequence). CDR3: CASTPGQGDYEQYF. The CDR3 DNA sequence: TGTGCCAGTACCCCGGGACAGGGCGACTACGAGCAGTACTTC. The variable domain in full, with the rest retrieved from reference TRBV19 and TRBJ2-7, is DGGITQSPKYLFRKEGQNVTLSCEQNLNHDAMYWYRQDPGQGLRLIYYSQIVNDFQKGDIAEGYSVSREKKESFPLTVTSAQKNPTAFYLCASTPGQGDYEQYFGPGTRLTVT.

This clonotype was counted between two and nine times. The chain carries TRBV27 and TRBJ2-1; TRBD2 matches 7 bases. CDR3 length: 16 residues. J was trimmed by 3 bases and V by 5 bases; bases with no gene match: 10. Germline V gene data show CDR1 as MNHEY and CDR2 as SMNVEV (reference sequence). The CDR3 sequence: CASSLSSGSNYNEQFF. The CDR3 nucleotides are TGTGCCAGCAGTCTCTCTAGCGGAAGTAACTACAATGAGCAGTTCTTC.

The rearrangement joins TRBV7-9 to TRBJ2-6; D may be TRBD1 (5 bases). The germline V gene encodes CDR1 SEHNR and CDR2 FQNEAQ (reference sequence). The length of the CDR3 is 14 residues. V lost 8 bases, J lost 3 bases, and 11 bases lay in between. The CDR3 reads CASDSRVGANVLTF. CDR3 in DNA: TGTGCCAGCGACTCCAGGGTTGGGGCCAACGTCCTGACTTTC.

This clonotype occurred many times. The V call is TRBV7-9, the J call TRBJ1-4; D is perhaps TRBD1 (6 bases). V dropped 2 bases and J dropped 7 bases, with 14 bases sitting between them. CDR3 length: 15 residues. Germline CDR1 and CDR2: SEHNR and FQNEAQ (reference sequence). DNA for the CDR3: TGTGCCAGCAGCTTAAGCCGGGGACAAGTTGAAAAACTGTTTTTT. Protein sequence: CASSLSRGQVEKLFF.

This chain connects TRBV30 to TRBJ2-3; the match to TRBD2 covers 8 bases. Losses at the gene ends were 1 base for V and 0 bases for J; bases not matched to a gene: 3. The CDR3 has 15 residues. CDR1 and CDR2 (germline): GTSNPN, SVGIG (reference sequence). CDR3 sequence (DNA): TGTGCCTGGAGTGAGCGGGGGTTAAGCACAGATACGCAGTATTTT. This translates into CAWSERGLSTDTQYF.

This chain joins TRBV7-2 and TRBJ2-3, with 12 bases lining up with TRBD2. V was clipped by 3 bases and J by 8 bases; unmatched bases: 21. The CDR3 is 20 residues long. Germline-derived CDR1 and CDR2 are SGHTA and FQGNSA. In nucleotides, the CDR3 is TGTGCCAGCAGCTTCCCGACTAGCGGGGGCCCCAGAGCTAGCCCCGCTACGCAGTATTTT. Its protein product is CASSFPTSGGPRASPATQYF. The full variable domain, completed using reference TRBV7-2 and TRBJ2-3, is GAGVSQSPSNKVTEKGKDVELRCDPISGHTALYWYRQSLGQGLEFLIYFQGNSAPDKSGLPSDRFSAERTGGSVSTLTIQRTQQEDSAVYLCASSFPTSGGPRASPATQYFGPGTRLTVL.

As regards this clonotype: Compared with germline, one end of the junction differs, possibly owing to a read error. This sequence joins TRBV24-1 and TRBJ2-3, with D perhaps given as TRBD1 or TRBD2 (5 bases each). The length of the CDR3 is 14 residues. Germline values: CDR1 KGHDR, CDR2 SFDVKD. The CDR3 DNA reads TGTGCCACCAGTGTTGGGAGTAGCACAGGTACGCAGTATTTT. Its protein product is CATSVGSSTGTQYF.

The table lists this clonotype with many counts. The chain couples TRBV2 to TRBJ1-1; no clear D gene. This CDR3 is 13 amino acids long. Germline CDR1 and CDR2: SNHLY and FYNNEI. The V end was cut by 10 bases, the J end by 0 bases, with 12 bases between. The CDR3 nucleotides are TGTGCCATAATAGGCGTAATGAACACTGAAGCTTTCTTT. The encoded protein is CAIIGVMNTEAFF.

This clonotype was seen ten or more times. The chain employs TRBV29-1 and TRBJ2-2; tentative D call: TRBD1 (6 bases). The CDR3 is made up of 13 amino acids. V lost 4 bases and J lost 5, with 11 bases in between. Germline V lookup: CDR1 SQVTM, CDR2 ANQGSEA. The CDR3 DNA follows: TGCAGCGTTGTTGACAGGCGGACCGGGGAGCTGTTTTTT. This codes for CSVVDRRTGELFF.

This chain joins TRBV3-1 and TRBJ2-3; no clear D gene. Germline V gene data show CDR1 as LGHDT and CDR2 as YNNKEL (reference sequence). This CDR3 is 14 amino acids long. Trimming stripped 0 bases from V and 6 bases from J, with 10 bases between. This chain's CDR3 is CASSQDNSEDTQYF. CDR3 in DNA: TGTGCCAGCAGCCAAGATAATTCGGAGGATACGCAGTATTTT.

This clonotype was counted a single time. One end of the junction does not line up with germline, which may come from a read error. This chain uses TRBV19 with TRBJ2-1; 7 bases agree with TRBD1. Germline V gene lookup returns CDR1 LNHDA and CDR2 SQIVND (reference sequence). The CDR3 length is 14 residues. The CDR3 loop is CASSIRGTYNGQFF. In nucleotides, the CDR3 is TGTGCCAGTAGTATCAGGGGGACCTACAATGGGCAGTTCTTC.

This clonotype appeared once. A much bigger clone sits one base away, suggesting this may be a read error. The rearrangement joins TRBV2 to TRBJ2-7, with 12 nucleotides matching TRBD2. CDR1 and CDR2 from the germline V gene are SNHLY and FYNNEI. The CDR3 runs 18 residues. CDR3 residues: CASSTTSGGSPLSYERYF. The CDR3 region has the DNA TGTGCCAGCAGCACGACTAGCGGGGGCTCCCCCCTCTCCTACGAGCGGTACTTC.

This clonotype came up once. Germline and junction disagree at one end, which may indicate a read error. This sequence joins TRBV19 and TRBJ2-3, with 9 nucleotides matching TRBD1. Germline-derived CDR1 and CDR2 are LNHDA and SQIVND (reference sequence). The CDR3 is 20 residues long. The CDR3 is CASSIEFQYGGTGPIDMQYF. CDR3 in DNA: TGTGCCAGTAGTATTGAGTTTCAATATGGGGGGACAGGGCCGATAGATATGCAGTATTTT.

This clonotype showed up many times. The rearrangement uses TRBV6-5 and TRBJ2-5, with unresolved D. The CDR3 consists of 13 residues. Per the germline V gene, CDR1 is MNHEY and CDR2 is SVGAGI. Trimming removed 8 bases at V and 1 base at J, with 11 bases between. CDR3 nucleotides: TGTGCCAGCTGTACCGATCGCCAAGAGACCCAGTACTTC. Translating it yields CASCTDRQETQYF.

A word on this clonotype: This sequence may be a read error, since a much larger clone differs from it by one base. CDR3 sequence (DNA): TGTGCCAGCACAGTAGCGGGGGGGCCTGGAGATACGCAGTATTTT. Protein: CASTVAGGPGDTQYF. This chain joins TRBV6-5 and TRBJ2-3, with 11 bases aligning to TRBD2. The CDR3 extends over 15 amino acids. The germline V gene encodes CDR1 MNHEY and CDR2 SVGAGI. V lost 7 bases and J lost 5; bases outside the gene matches: 8.

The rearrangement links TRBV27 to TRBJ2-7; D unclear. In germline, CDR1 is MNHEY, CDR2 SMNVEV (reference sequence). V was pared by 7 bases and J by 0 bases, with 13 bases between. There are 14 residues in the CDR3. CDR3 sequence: CASKPVGPSYEQYF. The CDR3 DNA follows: TGTGCCAGCAAACCTGTTGGTCCCTCCTACGAGCAGTACTTC.

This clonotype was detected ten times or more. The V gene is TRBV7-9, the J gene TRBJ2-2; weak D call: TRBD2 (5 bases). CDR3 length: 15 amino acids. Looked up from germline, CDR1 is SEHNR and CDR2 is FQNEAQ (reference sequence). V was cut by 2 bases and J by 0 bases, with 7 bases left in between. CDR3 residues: CASSLPGTNTGELFF. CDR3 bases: TGTGCCAGCAGCTTACCGGGGACGAACACCGGGGAGCTGTTTTTT.

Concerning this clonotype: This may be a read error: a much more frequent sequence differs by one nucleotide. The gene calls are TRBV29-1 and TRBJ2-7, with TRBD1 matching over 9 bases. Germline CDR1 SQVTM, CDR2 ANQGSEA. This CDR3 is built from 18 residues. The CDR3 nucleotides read TGCAGCGTGGGCAAGTTCCCGGGACAGGGTGAGGCCTCCTACGTGCAGTACTTC. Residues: CSVGKFPGQGEASYVQYF.

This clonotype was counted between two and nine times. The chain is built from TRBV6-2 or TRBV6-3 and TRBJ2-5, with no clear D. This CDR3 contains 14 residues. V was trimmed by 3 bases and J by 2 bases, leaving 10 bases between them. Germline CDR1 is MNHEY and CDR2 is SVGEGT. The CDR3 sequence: CASSYVRLQETQYF. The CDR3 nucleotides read TGTGCCAGCAGTTATGTCAGACTTCAAGAGACCCAGTACTTC.

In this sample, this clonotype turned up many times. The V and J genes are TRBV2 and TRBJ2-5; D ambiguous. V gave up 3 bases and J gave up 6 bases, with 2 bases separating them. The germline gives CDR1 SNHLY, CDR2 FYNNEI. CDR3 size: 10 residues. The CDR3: CASSDQTQYF. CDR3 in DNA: TGTGCCAGCAGTGACCAGACCCAGTACTTC. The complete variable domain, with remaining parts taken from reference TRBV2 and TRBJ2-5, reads EPEVTQTPSHQVTQMGQEVILRCVPISNHLYFYWYRQILGQKVEFLVSFYNNEISEKSEIFDDQFSVERPDGSNFTLKIRSTKLEDSAMYFCASSDQTQYFGPGTRLLVL.

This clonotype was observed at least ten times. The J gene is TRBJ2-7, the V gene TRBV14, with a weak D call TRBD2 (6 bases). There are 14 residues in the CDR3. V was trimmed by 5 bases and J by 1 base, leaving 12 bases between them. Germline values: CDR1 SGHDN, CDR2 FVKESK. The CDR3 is CASSLVGGSYEQYF. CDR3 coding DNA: TGTGCCAGCAGCTTAGTCGGAGGGTCCTACGAGCAGTACTTC.